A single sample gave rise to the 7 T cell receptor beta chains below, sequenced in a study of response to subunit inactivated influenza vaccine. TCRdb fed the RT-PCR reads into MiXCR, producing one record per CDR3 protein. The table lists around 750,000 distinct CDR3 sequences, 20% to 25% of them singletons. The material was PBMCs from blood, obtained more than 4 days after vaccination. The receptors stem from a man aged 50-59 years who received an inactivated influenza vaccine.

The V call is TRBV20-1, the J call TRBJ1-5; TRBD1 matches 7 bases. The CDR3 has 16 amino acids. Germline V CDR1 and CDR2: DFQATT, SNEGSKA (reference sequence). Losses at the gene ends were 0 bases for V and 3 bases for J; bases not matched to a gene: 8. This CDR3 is CSARDFGTVFNQPQHF. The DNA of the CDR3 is TGCAGTGCTAGAGATTTTGGGACAGTTTTCAATCAGCCCCAGCATTTT.

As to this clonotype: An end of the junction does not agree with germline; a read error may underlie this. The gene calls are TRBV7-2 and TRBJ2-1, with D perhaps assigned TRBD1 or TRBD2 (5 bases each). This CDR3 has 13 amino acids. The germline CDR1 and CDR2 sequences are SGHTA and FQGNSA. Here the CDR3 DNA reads TGTGCCAGCAGCTTAGCCTGGGGGAAAGTCAGCGGCTTC. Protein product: CASSLAWGKVSGF.

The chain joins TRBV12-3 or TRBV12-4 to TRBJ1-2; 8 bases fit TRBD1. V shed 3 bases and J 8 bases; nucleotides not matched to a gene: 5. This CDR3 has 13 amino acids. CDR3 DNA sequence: TGTGCCAGCAGTTTCTCAGGGGGCAAAGGCTACACCTTC. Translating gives CASSFSGGKGYTF.

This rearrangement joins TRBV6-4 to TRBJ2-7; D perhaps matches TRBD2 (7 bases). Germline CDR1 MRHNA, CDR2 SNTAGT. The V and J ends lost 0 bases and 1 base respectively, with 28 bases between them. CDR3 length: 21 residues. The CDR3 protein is CASSDSRMGRGGEFGSYEQYF. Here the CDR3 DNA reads TGTGCCAGCAGTGACTCGAGGATGGGTAGAGGGGGGGAATTTGGGTCCTACGAGCAGTACTTC.

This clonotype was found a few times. The CDR3 protein is CASSFDSLYGYTF. DNA for the CDR3: TGTGCCAGCAGTTTCGACAGTCTCTATGGCTACACCTTC. The chain links TRBV6-5 to TRBJ1-2, with D perhaps TRBD1 (5 bases). This CDR3 region has 13 residues. CDR1 and CDR2 from the germline V gene are MNHEY and SVGAGI. V was cut by 4 bases and J by 4 bases, with 10 bases left in between.

The CDR3 sequence: CASSAADWEVTTDTQYF. Here the CDR3 DNA reads TGTGCCAGCAGCGCGGCGGACTGGGAGGTCACCACAGATACGCAGTATTTT. This chain links TRBV9 with TRBJ2-3; D perhaps matches TRBD2 (6 bases). The germline gives CDR1 SGDLS, CDR2 YYNGEE. V was trimmed by 3 bases and J by 2 bases, leaving 19 bases between them. The CDR3 spans 17 residues.

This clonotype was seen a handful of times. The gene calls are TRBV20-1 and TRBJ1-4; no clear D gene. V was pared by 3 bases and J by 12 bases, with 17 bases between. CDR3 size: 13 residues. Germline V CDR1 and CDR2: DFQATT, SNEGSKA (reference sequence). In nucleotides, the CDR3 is TGCAGTGCTAGTCCCTCGGCGGGGAGGGAACTGTTTTTT. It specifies CSASPSAGRELFF.